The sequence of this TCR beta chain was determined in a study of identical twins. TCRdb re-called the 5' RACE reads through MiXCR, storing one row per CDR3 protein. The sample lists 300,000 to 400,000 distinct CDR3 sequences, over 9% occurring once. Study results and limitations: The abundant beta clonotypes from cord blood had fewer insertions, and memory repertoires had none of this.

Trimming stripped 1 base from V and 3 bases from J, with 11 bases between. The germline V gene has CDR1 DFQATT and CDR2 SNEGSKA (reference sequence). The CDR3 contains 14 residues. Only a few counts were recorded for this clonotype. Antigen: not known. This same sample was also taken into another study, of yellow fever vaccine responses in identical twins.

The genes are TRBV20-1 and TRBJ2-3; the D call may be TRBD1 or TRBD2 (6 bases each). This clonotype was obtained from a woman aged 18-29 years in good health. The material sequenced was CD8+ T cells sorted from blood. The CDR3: CSARGGGWTDTQYF. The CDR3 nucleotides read TGCAGTGCTAGAGGAGGGGGGTGGACAGATACGCAGTATTTT.